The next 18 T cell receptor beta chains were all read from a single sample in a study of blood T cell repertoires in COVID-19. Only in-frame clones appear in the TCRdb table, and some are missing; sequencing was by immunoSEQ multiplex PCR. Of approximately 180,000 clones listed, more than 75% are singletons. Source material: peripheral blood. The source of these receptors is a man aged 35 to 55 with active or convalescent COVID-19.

In DNA, the CDR3 is TGTGCCAGCAGGGACAGGGGCTCCTATAATTCACCCCTCCACTTT. Its translation is CASRDRGSYNSPLHF. This rearrangement joins TRBV28 to TRBJ1-6; 9 positions agree with TRBD1. The CDR3 is 15 amino acids. V was pared by 6 bases and J by 0 bases, with 0 bases of the junction left unmatched. Looked up from germline, CDR1 is MDHEN and CDR2 is SYDVKM. Full variable domain (outside the CDR3, taken from reference TRBV28 and TRBJ1-6): DVKVTQSSRYLVKRTGEKVFLECVQDMDHENMFWYRQDPGLGLRLIYFSYDVKMKEKGDIPEGYSVSREKKERFSLILESASTNQTSMYLCASRDRGSYNSPLHFGNGTRLTVT.

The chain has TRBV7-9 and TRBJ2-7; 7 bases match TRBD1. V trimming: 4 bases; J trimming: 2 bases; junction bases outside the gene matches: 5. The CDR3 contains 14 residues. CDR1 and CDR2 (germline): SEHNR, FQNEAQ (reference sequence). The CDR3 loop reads CASSSWTGTYEQYF. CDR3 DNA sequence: TGTGCCAGCAGCTCTTGGACAGGTACCTACGAGCAGTACTTC.

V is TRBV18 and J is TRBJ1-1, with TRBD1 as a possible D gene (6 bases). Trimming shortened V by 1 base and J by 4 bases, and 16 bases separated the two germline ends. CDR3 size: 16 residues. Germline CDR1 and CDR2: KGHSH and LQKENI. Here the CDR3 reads CASSPRQGKLGTEAFF. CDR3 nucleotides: TGTGCCAGCTCACCACGGCAGGGGAAGCTAGGCACTGAAGCTTTCTTT.

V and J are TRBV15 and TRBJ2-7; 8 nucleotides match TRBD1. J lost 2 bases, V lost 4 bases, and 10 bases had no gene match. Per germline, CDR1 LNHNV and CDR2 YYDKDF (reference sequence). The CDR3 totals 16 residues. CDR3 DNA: TGTGCCACCAGCACGATAGGACAGGGTGAACCCTACGAGCAGTACTTC. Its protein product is CATSTIGQGEPYEQYF.

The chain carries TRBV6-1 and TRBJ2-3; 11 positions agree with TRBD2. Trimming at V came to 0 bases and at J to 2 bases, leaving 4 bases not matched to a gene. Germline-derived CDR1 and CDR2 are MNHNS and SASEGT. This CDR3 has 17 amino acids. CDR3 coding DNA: TGTGCCAGCAGTGAAGCGCCTAGCGGGGGGTTCACAGATACGCAGTATTTT. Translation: CASSEAPSGGFTDTQYF.

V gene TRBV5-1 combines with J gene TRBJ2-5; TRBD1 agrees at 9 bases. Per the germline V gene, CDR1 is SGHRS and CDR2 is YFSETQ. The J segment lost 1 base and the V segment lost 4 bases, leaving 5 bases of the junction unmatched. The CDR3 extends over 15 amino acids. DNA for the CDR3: TGCGCCAGCAGCCATACAGGGGGCCTCCAAGAGACCCAGTACTTC. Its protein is CASSHTGGLQETQYF.

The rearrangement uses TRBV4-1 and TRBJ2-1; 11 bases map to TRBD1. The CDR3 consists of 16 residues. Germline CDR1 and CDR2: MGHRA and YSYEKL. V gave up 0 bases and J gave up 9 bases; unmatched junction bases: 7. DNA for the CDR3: TGCGCCAGCAGCCAAGATTCCGGGACAGGGGGTACTGAGCAGTTCTTC. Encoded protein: CASSQDSGTGGTEQFF.

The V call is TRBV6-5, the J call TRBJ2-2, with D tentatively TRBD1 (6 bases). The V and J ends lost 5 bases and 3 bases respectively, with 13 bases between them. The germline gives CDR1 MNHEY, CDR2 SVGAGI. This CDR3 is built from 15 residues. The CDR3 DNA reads TGTGCCAGCAGTCAGGCAGGGGCTTACACCGGGGAGCTGTTTTTT. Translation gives CASSQAGAYTGELFF.

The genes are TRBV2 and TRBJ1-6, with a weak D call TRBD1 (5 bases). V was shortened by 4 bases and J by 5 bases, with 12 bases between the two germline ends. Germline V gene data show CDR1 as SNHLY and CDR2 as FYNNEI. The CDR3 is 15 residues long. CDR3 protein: CASSGGREHNSPLHF. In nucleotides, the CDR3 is TGTGCCAGCAGTGGAGGCAGGGAACATAATTCACCCCTCCACTTT.

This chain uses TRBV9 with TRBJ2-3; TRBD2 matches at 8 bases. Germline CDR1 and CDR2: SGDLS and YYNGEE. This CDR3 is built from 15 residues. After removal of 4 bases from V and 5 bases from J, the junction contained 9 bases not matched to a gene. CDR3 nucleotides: TGTGCCAGCAGCACACGAGCGGGGGATGGAGATACGCAGTATTTT. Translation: CASSTRAGDGDTQYF.

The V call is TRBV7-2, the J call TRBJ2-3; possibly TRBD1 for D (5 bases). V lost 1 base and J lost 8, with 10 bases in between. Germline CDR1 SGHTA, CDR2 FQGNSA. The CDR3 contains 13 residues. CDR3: CASSLGWQGTQYF. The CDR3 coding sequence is TGTGCCAGCAGCTTAGGGTGGCAGGGTACGCAGTATTTT. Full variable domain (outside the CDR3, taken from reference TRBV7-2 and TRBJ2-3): GAGVSQSPSNKVTEKGKDVELRCDPISGHTALYWYRQSLGQGLEFLIYFQGNSAPDKSGLPSDRFSAERTGGSVSTLTIQRTQQEDSAVYLCASSLGWQGTQYFGPGTRLTVL.

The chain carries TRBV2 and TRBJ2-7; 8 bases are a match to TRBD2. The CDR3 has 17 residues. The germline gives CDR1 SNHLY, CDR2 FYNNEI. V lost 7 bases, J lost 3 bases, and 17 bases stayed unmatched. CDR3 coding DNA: TGTGCCAGCAAAGGAGCGGGAGAACCCTTTAAAATCTACGAGCAGTACTTC. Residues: CASKGAGEPFKIYEQYF.

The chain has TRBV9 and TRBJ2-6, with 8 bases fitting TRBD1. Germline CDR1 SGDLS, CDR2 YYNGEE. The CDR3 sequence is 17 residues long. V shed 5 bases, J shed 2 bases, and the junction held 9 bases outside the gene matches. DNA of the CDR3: TGTGCCAGCAGTAAAGGACAGGGTCTGACTGGGGCCAACGTCCTGACTTTC. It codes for CASSKGQGLTGANVLTF. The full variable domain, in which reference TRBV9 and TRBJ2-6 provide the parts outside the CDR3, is DSGVTQTPKHLITATGQRVTLRCSPRSGDLSVYWYQQSLDQGLQFLIQYYNGEERAKGNILERFSAQQFPDLHSELNLSSLELGDSALYFCASSKGQGLTGANVLTFGAGSRLTVL.

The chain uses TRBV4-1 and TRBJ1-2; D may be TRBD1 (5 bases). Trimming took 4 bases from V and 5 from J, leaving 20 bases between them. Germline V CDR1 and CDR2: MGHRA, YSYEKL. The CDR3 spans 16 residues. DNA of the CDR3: TGCGCCAGCAGCCCACGGGAGGGGCGGAATTTTTATGGCTACACCTTC. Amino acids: CASSPREGRNFYGYTF.

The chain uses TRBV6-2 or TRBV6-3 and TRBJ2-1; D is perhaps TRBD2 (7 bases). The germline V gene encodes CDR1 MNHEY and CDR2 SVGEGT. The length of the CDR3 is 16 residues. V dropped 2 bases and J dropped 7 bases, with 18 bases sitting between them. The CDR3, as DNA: TGTGCCAGCAGTTACGAAAGTCGGGGGGCCTGGAATGAGCAGTTCTTC. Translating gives CASSYESRGAWNEQFF.

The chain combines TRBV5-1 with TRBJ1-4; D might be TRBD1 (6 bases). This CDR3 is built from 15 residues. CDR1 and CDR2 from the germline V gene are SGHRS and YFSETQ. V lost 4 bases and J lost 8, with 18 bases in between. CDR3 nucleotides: TGCGCCAGCAGCATACTCCCGGACAGAATAGAAAAACTGTTTTTT. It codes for CASSILPDRIEKLFF.

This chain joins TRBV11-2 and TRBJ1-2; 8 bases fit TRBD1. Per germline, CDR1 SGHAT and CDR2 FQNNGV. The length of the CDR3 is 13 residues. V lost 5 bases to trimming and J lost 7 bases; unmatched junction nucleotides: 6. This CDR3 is CASSPGTGLGYTF. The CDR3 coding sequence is TGTGCCAGCAGCCCAGGGACAGGTCTTGGCTACACCTTC.

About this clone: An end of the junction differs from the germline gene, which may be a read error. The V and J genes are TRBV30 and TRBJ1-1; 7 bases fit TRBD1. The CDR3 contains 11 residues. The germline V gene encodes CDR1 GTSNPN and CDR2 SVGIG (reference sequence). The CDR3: CAGRRGRRGFF. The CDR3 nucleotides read TGTGCCGGGAGGAGGGGGCGAAGGGGTTTCTTT.